A single sample is the source of the 2 T cell receptor beta chains below, sequenced in a study of T-cell reconstitution after alpha-beta-depleted transplantation in children (dated by TCRdb to about 2016). Receptor libraries were prepared by PCR. Sequencing took place on an Illumina HiSeq 2500. Molecular barcoding was employed in the preparation of TCR libraries, with unique molecular identifiers being used to normalize TCRbeta repertoire quantification. TCRdb took the public reads, trimmed them with fastp at Q25, ran MiXCR for clone calling and kept in-frame beta chains. Entries are consolidated by CDR3 protein sequence, retaining the most common genes and DNA. In all, the sample holds about 640,000 distinct CDR3 sequences, and approximately 17% of those were seen once. The ten top clones hold 1.1% of the sample. Sequencing was performed on PBMCs from the stem cell graft donor, taken from the stem cell graft. These receptors were collected from a human donor who donated a stem cell graft to a child with acute myeloid leukemia.

V and J are TRBV2 and TRBJ2-2; D is undetermined. V lost 2 bases, J lost 4 bases, and 11 bases lay in between. Per the germline V gene, CDR1 is SNHLY and CDR2 is FYNNEI. This CDR3 region has 15 residues. This CDR3 is CASSEILVPTGELFF. As DNA, the CDR3 is TGTGCCAGCAGTGAAATATTGGTCCCCACCGGGGAGCTGTTTTTT.

In its sample, this clonotype was seen many times. The chain recombines TRBV20-1 with TRBJ2-3; the match to TRBD2 covers 7 bases. The junction had 3 bases not matched to a gene; V was cut back by 3 bases and J by 0 bases. This CDR3 spans 14 amino acids. Germline V lookup: CDR1 DFQATT, CDR2 SNEGSKA (reference sequence). CDR3 sequence: CSASSGFSTDTQYF. The DNA of the CDR3 is TGCAGTGCTAGTAGCGGGTTCAGCACAGATACGCAGTATTTT.